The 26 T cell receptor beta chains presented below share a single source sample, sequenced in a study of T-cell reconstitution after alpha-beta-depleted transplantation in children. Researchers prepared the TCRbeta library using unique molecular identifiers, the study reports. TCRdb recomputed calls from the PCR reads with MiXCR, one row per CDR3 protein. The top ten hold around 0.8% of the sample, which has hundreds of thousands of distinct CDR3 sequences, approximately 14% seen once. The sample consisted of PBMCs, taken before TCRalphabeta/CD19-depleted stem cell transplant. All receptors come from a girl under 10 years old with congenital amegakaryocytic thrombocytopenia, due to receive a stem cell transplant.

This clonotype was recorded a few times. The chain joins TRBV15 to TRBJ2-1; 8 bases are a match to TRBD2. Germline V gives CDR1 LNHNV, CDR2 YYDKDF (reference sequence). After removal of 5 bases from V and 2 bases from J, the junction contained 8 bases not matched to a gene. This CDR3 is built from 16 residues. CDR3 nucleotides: TGTGCCACCAGCGGTCTTAGCGGGAAACCCTACAATGAGCAGTTCTTC. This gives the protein CATSGLSGKPYNEQFF.

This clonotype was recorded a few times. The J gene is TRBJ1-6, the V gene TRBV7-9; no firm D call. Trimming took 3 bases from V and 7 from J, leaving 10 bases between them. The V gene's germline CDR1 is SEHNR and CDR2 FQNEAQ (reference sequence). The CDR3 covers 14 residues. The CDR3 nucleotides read TGTGCCAGCAGCTTGATGGAGAGAAATTCACCCCTCCACTTT. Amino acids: CASSLMERNSPLHF.

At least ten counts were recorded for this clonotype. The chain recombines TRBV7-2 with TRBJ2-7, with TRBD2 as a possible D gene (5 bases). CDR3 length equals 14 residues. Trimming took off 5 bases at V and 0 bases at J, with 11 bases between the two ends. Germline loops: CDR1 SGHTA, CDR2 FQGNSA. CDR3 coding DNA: TGTGCCAGCAGCCAGCGGACGCTCTCCTACGAGCAGTACTTC. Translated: CASSQRTLSYEQYF.

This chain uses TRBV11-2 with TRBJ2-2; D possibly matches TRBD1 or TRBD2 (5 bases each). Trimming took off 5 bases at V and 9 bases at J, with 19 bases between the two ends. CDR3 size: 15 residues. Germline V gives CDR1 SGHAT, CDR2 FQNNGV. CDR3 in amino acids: CASSPPGPESWELFF. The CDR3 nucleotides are TGTGCCAGCAGCCCACCGGGGCCCGAGTCATGGGAGCTGTTTTTT. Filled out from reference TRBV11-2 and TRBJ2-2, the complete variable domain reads EAGVAQSPRYKIIEKRQSVAFWCNPISGHATLYWYQQILGQGPKLLIQFQNNGVVDDSQLPKDRFSAERLKGVDSTLKIQPAKLEDSAVYLCASSPPGPESWELFFGEGSRLTVL.

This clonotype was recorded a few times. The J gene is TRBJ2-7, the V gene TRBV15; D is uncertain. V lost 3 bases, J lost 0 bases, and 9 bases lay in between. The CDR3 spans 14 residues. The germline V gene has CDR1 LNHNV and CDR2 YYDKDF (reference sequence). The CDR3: CATSSTESSYEQYF. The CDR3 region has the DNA TGTGCCACCAGCAGTACAGAGAGCTCCTACGAGCAGTACTTC. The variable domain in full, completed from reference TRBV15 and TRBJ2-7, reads DAMVIQNPRYQVTQFGKPVTLSCSQTLNHNVMYWYQQKSSQAPKLLFHYYDKDFNNEADTPDNFQSRRPNTSFCFLDIRSPGLGDTAMYLCATSSTESSYEQYFGPGTRLTVT.

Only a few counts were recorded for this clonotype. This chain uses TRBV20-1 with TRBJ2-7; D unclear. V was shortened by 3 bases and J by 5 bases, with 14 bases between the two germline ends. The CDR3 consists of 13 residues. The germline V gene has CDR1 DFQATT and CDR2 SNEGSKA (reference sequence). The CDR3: CSARGRFTHEQYF. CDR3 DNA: TGCAGTGCTAGGGGCAGGTTTACCCACGAGCAGTACTTC.

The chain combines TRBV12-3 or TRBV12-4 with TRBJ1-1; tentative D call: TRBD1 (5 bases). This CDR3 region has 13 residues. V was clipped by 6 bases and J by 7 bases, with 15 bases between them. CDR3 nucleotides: TGTGCCAGCAGAAAACAGGCCCTAAGTGAAGCTTTCTTT. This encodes CASRKQALSEAFF.

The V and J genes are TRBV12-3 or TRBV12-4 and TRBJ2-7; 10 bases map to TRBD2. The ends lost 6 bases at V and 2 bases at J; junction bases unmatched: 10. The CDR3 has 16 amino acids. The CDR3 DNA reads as TGTGCCAGCAGCTACCAGACTAGCGGGTATACCTACGAGCAGTACTTC. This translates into CASSYQTSGYTYEQYF.

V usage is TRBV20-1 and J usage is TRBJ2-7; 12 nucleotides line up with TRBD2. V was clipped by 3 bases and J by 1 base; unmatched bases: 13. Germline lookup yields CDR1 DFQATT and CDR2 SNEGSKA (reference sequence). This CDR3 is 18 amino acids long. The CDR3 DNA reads TGCAGTGCTAGTAGGGCTAGCGGGAGGGTCGGAGGGTCCTACGAGCAGTACTTC. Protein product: CSASRASGRVGGSYEQYF.

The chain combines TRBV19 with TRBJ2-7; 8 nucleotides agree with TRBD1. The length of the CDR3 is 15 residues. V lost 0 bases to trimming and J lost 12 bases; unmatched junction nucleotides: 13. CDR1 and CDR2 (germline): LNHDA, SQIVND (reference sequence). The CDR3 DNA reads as TGTGCCAGTAGTATAGACCTGGACAGGGCGACTATTCCGTACTTC. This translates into CASSIDLDRATIPYF. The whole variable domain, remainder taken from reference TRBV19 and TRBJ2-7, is DGGITQSPKYLFRKEGQNVTLSCEQNLNHDAMYWYRQDPGQGLRLIYYSQIVNDFQKGDIAEGYSVSREKKESFPLTVTSAQKNPTAFYLCASSIDLDRATIPYFGPGTRLTVT.

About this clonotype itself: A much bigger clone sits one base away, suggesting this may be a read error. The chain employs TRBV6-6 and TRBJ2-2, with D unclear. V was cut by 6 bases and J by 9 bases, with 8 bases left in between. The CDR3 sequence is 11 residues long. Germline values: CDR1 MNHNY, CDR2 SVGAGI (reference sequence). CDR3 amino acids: CASSMTWELFF. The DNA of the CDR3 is TGTGCCAGCAGCATGACCTGGGAGCTGTTTTTT.

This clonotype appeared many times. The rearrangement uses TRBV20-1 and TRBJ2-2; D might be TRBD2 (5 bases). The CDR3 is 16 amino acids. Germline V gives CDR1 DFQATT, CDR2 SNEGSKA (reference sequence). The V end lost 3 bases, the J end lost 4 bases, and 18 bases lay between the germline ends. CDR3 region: CSASRTGKTSTGELFF. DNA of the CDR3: TGCAGTGCTAGCCGGACCGGGAAGACCAGCACCGGGGAGCTGTTTTTT.

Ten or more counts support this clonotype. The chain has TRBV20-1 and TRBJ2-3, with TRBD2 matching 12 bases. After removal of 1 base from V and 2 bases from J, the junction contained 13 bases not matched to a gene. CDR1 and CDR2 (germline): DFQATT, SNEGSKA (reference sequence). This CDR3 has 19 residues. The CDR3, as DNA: TGCAGTGCTAGAGCCACACTAGCGGGAGGCCGACCTTCCACAGATACGCAGTATTTT. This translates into CSARATLAGGRPSTDTQYF.

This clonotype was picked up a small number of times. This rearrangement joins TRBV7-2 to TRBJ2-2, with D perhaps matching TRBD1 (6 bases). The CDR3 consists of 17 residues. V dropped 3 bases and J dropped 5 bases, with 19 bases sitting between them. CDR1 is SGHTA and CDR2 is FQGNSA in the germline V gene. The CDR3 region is CASSLAQGPLLTGELFF. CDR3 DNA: TGTGCCAGCAGCTTGGCGCAGGGGCCGCTTTTAACCGGGGAGCTGTTTTTT.

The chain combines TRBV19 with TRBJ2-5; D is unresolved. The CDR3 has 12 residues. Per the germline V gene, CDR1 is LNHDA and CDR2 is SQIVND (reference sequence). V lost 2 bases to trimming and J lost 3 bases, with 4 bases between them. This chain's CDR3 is CASSIREETQYF. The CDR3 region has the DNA TGTGCCAGTAGTATAAGAGAAGAGACCCAGTACTTC. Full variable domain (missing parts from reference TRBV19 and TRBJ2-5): DGGITQSPKYLFRKEGQNVTLSCEQNLNHDAMYWYRQDPGQGLRLIYYSQIVNDFQKGDIAEGYSVSREKKESFPLTVTSAQKNPTAFYLCASSIREETQYFGPGTRLLVL.

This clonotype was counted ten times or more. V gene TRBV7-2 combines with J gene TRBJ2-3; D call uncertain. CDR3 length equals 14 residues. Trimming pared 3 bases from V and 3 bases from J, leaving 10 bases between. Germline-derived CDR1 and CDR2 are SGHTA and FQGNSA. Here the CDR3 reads CASSFPTETDTQYF. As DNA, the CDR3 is TGTGCCAGCAGCTTTCCTACGGAAACAGATACGCAGTATTTT.

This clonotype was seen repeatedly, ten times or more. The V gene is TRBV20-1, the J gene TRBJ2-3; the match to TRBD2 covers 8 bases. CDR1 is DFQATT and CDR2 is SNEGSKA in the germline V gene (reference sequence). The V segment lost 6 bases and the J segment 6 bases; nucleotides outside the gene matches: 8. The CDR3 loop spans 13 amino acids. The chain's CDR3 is CSAPTSAVDTQYF. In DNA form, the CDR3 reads TGCAGTGCGCCGACTAGCGCCGTGGATACGCAGTATTTT.

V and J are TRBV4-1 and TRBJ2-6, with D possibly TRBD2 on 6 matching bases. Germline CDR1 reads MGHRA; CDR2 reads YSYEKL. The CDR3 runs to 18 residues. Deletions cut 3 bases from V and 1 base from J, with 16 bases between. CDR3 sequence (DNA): TGCGCCAGCAGCCACCGAGGGGACTCCGCATCTGGGGCCAACGTCCTGACTTTC. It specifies CASSHRGDSASGANVLTF.

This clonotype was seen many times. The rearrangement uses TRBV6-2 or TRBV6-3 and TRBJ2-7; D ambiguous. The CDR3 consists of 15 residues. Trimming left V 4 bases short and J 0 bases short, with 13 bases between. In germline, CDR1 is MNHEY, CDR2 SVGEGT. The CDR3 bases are TGTGCCAGCAGTTCTTACGGGTTGATCTCCTACGAGCAGTACTTC. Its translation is CASSSYGLISYEQYF.

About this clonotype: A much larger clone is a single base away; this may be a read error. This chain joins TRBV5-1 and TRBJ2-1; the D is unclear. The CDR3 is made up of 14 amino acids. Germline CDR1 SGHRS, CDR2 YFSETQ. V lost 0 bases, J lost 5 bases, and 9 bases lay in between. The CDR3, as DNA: TGCGCCAGCAGCTTGGTTCCGTCGAACAATGAGCAGTTCTTC. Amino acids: CASSLVPSNNEQFF.

This chain's CDR3 is CASSLEGYSYNEQFF. In DNA form, the CDR3 reads TGCGCCAGCAGCTTGGAGGGATACTCCTACAATGAGCAGTTCTTC. J is TRBJ2-1 and V is TRBV5-1; D ambiguous. Trimming left V 0 bases short and J 0 bases short, with 7 bases between. This CDR3 contains 15 residues. From germline, CDR1 is SGHRS and CDR2 YFSETQ.

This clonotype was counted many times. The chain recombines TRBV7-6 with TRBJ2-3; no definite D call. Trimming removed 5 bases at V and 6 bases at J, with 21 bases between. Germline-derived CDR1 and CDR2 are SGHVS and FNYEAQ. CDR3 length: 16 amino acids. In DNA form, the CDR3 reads TGTGCCAGCAGCCGATCCGTGGGTTTTCGTTCCGATACGCAGTATTTT. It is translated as CASSRSVGFRSDTQYF.

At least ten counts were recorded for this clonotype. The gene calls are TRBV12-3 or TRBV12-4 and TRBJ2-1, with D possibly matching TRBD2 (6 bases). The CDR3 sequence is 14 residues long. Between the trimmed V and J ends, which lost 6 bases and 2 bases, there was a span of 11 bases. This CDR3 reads CASRSGTAYNEQFF. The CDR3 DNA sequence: TGTGCCAGCAGATCCGGGACTGCCTACAATGAGCAGTTCTTC.

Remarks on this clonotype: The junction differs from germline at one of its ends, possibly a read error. The CDR3 sequence: CISGHTVNEQFF. DNA of the CDR3: TGCATCTCAGGGCACACGGTGAATGAGCAGTTCTTC. V and J are TRBV27 and TRBJ2-1; possibly TRBD1 for D (5 bases). Germline V lookup: CDR1 MNHEY, CDR2 SMNVEV (reference sequence). The CDR3 is 12 residues long.

The CDR3 region is CASSLAGLAGGIETQYF. CDR3 nucleotides: TGTGCCAGCAGCTTAGCGGGACTAGCGGGAGGAATAGAGACCCAGTACTTC. The rearrangement joins TRBV7-2 to TRBJ2-5, with TRBD2 identical over 15 bases. V shed 0 bases, J shed 4 bases, and the junction held 3 bases outside the gene matches. This CDR3 comprises 17 residues. Germline CDR1 reads SGHTA; CDR2 reads FQGNSA.

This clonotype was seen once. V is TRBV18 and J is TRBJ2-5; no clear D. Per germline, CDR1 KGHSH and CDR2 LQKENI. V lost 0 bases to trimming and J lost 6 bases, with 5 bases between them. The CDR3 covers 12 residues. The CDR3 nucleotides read TGTGCCAGCTCACCACCGAAACAGACCCAGTACTTC. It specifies CASSPPKQTQYF. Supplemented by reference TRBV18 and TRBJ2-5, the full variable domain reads NAGVMQNPRHLVRRRGQEARLRCSPMKGHSHVYWYRQLPEEGLKFMVYLQKENIIDESGMPKERFSAEFPKEGPSILRIQQVVRGDSAAYFCASSPPKQTQYFGPGTRLLVL.